This passage covers 10 T cell receptor beta chains from one sample sequenced in a study of OX40 agonist ivuxolimab in advanced cancers. Generated by immunoSEQ multiplex PCR, the TCRdb table keeps only in-frame clones and is missing some. Of roughly 70,000 clones listed, roughly 80% are singletons. The sequences come from CD4+ or CD8+ T cells sorted from blood, collected in a trial of the OX40 agonist ivuxolimab. These receptors came from an adult with an advanced solid tumor such as melanoma, head and neck, liver or kidney cancer.

This clone was counted once. The chain combines TRBV5-1 with TRBJ2-2; D remains ambiguous. Germline V lookup: CDR1 SGHRS, CDR2 YFSETQ. This CDR3 region has 15 residues. The ends were cut back, 0 bases at V and 1 base at J, with 7 bases in the middle. In DNA form, the CDR3 reads TGCGCCAGCAGCTTGGAGGCAGGGAACACCGGGGAGCTGTTTTTT. This codes for CASSLEAGNTGELFF.

The rearrangement links TRBV18 to TRBJ2-5; D unclear. Germline V gene sequence: CDR1 KGHSH, CDR2 LQKENI. V lost 4 bases and J lost 3, with 9 bases in between. CDR3 length: 13 residues. The DNA for the CDR3 is TGTGCCAGCTCACGGGCGGCTGAAGAGACCCAGTACTTC. It translates to CASSRAAEETQYF. The entire variable domain, with the rest obtained from reference TRBV18 and TRBJ2-5, is as follows: NAGVMQNPRHLVRRRGQEARLRCSPMKGHSHVYWYRQLPEEGLKFMVYLQKENIIDESGMPKERFSAEFPKEGPSILRIQQVVRGDSAAYFCASSRAAEETQYFGPGTRLLVL.

The chain is built from TRBV10-2 and TRBJ1-2, with D possibly matching TRBD1 (5 bases). The V end lost 4 bases, the J end lost 0 bases, and 6 bases lay between the germline ends. Looked up from germline, CDR1 is WSHSY and CDR2 is SAAADI. CDR3 length equals 13 residues. CDR3: CASSGQTNYGYTF. The CDR3 DNA follows: TGCGCCAGCAGTGGACAGACTAACTATGGCTACACCTTC.

The chain couples TRBV21-1 to TRBJ1-2; the table's TRBD1 call for D was not verified on the DNA. TRBV21-1 is a listed pseudogene. This CDR3 region has 14 residues. CDR3: CASSKVRTAYGYTF. For the CDR3, the DNA is TGTGCCAGCAGCAAAGTAAGGACAGCCTATGGCTACACCTTC.

V usage is TRBV5-3 and J usage is TRBJ2-2, with 9 bases aligning to TRBD1. TRBV5-3 is recorded as an ORF, its role being uncertain. The V and J ends lost 3 bases and 6 bases, in that order; junction bases with no gene match: 21. CDR3 length: 20 residues. The CDR3 DNA follows: TGTGCCAGAAGCTCCCTCACCCCCTCTACAGGGGGCGATTCCTCCGGGGAGCTGTTTTTT. Protein product: CARSSLTPSTGGDSSGELFF.

The rearrangement uses TRBV5-1 and TRBJ1-5; D may be TRBD1 (5 bases). CDR1 is SGHRS and CDR2 is YFSETQ in the germline V gene. CDR3 length equals 16 residues. V was cut by 6 bases and J by 2 bases, with 18 bases left in between. This CDR3 reads CASTKDSGGGNQPQHF. The CDR3 DNA reads TGCGCCAGCACCAAAGACTCGGGGGGGGGCAATCAGCCCCAGCATTTT.

About this clone itself: One end of the junction fails to match germline, which may point to a read error. The CDR3 DNA follows: TGTGCCAGCAGCTTGCGGGAATTGAGCAATCAGCCCCAGCATTTT. It translates to CASSLRELSNQPQHF. The chain combines TRBV5-3 with TRBJ1-5; D remains unclear. TRBV5-3 carries the ORF label, with uncertain function. CDR3 length: 15 residues.

This clone has a handful of counts. V usage is TRBV28 and J usage is TRBJ2-7; D remains unclear. CDR3 size: 11 residues. Germline V lookup: CDR1 MDHEN, CDR2 SYDVKM. With 1 base removed from V and 3 bases from J, the gap between germline ends came to 1 base. The CDR3 nucleotides read TGTGCCAGCAGTTTATTCTACGAGCAGTACTTC. Translated: CASSLFYEQYF.

J is TRBJ1-4 and V is TRBV18; no clear D. The CDR3 runs 14 residues. Trimming removed 0 bases at V and 4 bases at J, with 6 bases between. CDR1 and CDR2 (germline): KGHSH, LQKENI. The CDR3 sequence is CASSPPPGNEKLFF. The DNA for the CDR3 is TGTGCCAGCTCACCACCTCCGGGTAATGAAAAACTGTTTTTT.

The chain is built from TRBV2 and TRBJ1-1, with D uncertain. Germline V gene lookup returns CDR1 SNHLY and CDR2 FYNNEI. V lost 6 bases to trimming and J lost 4 bases, with 12 bases between them. The CDR3 runs 13 residues. CDR3 coding DNA: TGTGCCAGCAGGGTAATGGGGAGCACTGAAGCTTTCTTT. Amino acids: CASRVMGSTEAFF.